Listed below are T cell receptor beta chains from one sample, sequenced in a study of blood T cells in healthy people across ages. Using its own MiXCR run on the 5' RACE reads, TCRdb lists one record per CDR3 protein. The table shows 910,000 or so distinct CDR3 sequences, with roughly 51% occurring only once. Sequenced material: blood. These receptors were obtained from an older woman in good health. Each CDR3 is given with its conserved first and last residue. Each record gives: J gene, V gene, CDR3 protein.

j_gene: TRBJ1-4
v_gene: TRBV4-1
CDR3aa: CASSPTGVGEKLFF

j_gene: TRBJ1-2
v_gene: TRBV11-1
CDR3aa: CASSLTGTGGYGYTF

j_gene: TRBJ2-5
v_gene: TRBV24-1
CDR3aa: CATSVRGTRQYF

j_gene: TRBJ2-3
v_gene: TRBV14
CDR3aa: CASSSARANRDTQYF

j_gene: TRBJ2-5
v_gene: TRBV4-2
CDR3aa: CASSQDAGVVETQYF

j_gene: TRBJ2-1
v_gene: TRBV6-5
CDR3aa: CASSAGQGAVYEQFF

j_gene: TRBJ2-5
v_gene: TRBV28
CDR3aa: CASISAQAYQETQYF

j_gene: TRBJ2-7
v_gene: TRBV24-1
CDR3aa: CATSGNRVLSYNEQYF

j_gene: TRBJ2-7
v_gene: TRBV28
CDR3aa: CASRGGDRNYEQYF

j_gene: TRBJ2-7
v_gene: TRBV2
CDR3aa: CASSRDGMQYF

j_gene: .
v_gene: TRBV4-1
CDR3aa: CASSQDFPGGPREQYF

j_gene: TRBJ2-7
v_gene: TRBV4-2
CDR3aa: CASSQVSGLAGLAGYEQYF

j_gene: TRBJ2-3
v_gene: TRBV2
CDR3aa: CASKREWTDTQYF

j_gene: TRBJ2-3
v_gene: TRBV12-3/TRBV12-4
CDR3aa: CASSLIRGEGTDTQYF

j_gene: .
v_gene: TRBV28
CDR3aa: CASFGSGSSNEQFF

j_gene: TRBJ1-2
v_gene: TRBV5-1
CDR3aa: CANSAGQPYGYTF

j_gene: TRBJ2-1
v_gene: TRBV5-1
CDR3aa: CASSSGASGSGYNEQFF

j_gene: TRBJ2-3
v_gene: TRBV25-1
CDR3aa: CASSDDLLAGGWTDTQYF

j_gene: TRBJ1-2
v_gene: TRBV12-3/TRBV12-4
CDR3aa: CASSDRAGYTF

j_gene: TRBJ2-7
v_gene: TRBV4-3
CDR3aa: CASSQERTSGSYEQYF

j_gene: TRBJ2-1
v_gene: TRBV7-2
CDR3aa: CASTQRGVEQFF

j_gene: .
v_gene: TRBV2
CDR3aa: CASSASHEQYF

j_gene: TRBJ2-7
v_gene: TRBV15
CDR3aa: CATSREAGYEQYF

j_gene: TRBJ2-3
v_gene: TRBV4-3
CDR3aa: CASSQLGGAGERDTQYF

j_gene: TRBJ2-3
v_gene: TRBV9
CDR3aa: CASSVEGGSDTQYF

j_gene: TRBJ2-3
v_gene: TRBV4-1
CDR3aa: CASSQAQSGNSRYTQYF

j_gene: TRBJ1-5
v_gene: TRBV12-3/TRBV12-4
CDR3aa: CASSSSGAGNQPQHF

j_gene: TRBJ2-3
v_gene: TRBV25-1
CDR3aa: CASSDPRLRADTQYF